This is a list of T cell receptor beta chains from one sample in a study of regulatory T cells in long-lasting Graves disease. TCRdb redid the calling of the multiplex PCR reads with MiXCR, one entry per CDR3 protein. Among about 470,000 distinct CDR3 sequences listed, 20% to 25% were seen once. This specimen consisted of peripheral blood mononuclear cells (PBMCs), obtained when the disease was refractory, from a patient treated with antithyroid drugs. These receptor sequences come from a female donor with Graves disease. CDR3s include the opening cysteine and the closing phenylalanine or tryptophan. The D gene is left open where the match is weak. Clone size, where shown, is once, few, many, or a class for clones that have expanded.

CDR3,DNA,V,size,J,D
CSARVLAGDYNEQFF,TGCAGTGCTAGAGTTCTAGCGGGTGATTACAATGAGCAGTTCTTC,TRBV20-1,NA,TRBJ2-1,TRBD2
CSLGGSGANVLTF,TGCAGCTTAGGGGGGTCTGGGGCCAACGTCCTGACTTTC,TRBV20-1,NA,TRBJ2-6,NA
CASSLAGGAEAFF,TGTGCCAGCAGTTTAGCCGGGGGCGCTGAAGCTTTCTTT,TRBV28,many,TRBJ1-1,NA
CASSLAGREEDTQYF,TGCGCCAGCAGCTTGGCAGGCAGGGAAGAAGATACGCAGTATTTT,TRBV5-1,NA,TRBJ2-3,NA
CSAMPDKGNQPQHF,TGCAGTGCCATGCCGGACAAGGGCAATCAGCCCCAGCATTTT,TRBV20-1,few,TRBJ1-5,NA
CSARGAGWYQETQYF,TGCAGTGCTAGAGGGGCCGGGTGGTACCAAGAGACCCAGTACTTC,TRBV20-1,NA,TRBJ2-5,NA
CASSLDTGLYGYTF,TGTGCCAGCAGCTTAGATACAGGGCTTTATGGCTACACCTTC,TRBV7-9,many,TRBJ1-2,NA
CASSAGTADTGELFF,TGTGCCAGCAGCGCGGGGACAGCGGACACCGGGGAGCTGTTTTTT,TRBV7-3,NA,TRBJ2-2,NA
CASSLAAGTPRSYEQYF,TGTGCCAGCAGCTTAGCGGCCGGGACACCCCGATCCTACGAGCAGTACTTC,TRBV7-2,NA,TRBJ2-7,NA
CAARTSGSGDTQYF,TGTGCCGCCCGGACTAGCGGGAGTGGGGATACGCAGTATTTT,TRBV10-3,few,TRBJ2-3,TRBD2
CASSLGQPQETQYF,TGTGCCAGCAGCTTGGGGCAGCCCCAAGAGACCCAGTACTTC,TRBV7-9,many,TRBJ2-5,NA
CASSLGARTAYEQYF,TGCGCCAGCAGCTTGGGGGCCCGAACCGCCTACGAGCAGTACTTC,TRBV5-1,NA,TRBJ2-7,NA
CASRQQGRPNQPQHF,TGTGCCAGCAGACAACAGGGGAGGCCCAATCAGCCCCAGCATTTT,TRBV28,many,TRBJ1-5,TRBD1